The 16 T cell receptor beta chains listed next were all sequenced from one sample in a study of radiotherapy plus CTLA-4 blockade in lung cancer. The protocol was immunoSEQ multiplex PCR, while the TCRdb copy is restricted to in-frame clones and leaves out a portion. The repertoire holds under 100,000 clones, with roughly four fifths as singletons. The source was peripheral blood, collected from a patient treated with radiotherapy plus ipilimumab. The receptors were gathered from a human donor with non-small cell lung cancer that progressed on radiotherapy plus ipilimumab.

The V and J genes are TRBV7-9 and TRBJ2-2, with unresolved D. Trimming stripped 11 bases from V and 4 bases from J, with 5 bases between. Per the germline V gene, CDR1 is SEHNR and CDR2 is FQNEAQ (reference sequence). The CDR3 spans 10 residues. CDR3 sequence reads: CAGRTGELFF. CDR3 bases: TGTGCCGGACGCACCGGGGAGCTGTTTTTT. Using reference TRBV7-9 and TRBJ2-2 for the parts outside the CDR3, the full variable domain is DTGVSQNPRHKITKRGQNVTFRCDPISEHNRLYWYRQTLGQGPEFLTYFQNEAQLEKSRLLSDRFSAERPKGSFSTLEIQRTEQGDSAMYLCAGRTGELFFGEGSRLTVL.

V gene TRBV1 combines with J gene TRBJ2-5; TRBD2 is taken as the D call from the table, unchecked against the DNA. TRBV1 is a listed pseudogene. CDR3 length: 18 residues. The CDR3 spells CTSSPPLQRGGYQETQYF. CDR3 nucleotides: TGCACCAGCAGCCCCCCCCTACAGCGGGGGGGGTACCAAGAGACCCAGTACTTC.

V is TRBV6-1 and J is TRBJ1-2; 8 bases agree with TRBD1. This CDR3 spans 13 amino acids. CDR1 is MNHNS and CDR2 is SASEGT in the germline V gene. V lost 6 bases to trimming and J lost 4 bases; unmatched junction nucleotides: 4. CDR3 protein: CASSRGQVYGYTF. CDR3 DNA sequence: TGTGCCAGCAGCCGGGGACAGGTCTATGGCTACACCTTC.

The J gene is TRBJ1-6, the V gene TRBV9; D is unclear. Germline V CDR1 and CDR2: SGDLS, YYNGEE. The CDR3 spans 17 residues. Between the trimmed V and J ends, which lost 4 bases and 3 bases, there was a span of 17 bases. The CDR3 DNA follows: TGTGCCAGCAGCCCTACGGGAGGGATCGACTATAATTCACCCCTCCACTTT. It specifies CASSPTGGIDYNSPLHF.

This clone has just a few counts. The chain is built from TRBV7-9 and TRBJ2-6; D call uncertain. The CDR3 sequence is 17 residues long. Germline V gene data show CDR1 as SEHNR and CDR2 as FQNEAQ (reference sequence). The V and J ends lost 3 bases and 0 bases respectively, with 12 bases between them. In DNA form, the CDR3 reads TGTGCCAGCAGCTTGGTTGCCGATATCTCTGGGGCCAACGTCCTGACTTTC. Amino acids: CASSLVADISGANVLTF.

In DNA, the CDR3 is TGTGCCAGCCGGCCTGCGGGAGGGCAAGAGACCCAGTACTTC. It encodes CASRPAGGQETQYF. The J gene is TRBJ2-5, the V gene TRBV5-4; TRBD2 matches 9 bases. This CDR3 region has 14 residues. The germline V gene encodes CDR1 SGHNT and CDR2 YYREEE (reference sequence). J was trimmed by 2 bases and V by 7 bases; bases with no gene match: 6. Based on the CDR3 plus reference TRBV5-4 and TRBJ2-5, the full variable domain is ETGVTQSPTHLIKTRGQQVTLRCSSQSGHNTVSWYQQALGQGPQFIFQYYREEENGRGNFPPRFSGLQFPNYSSELNVNALELDDSALYLCASRPAGGQETQYFGPGTRLLVL.

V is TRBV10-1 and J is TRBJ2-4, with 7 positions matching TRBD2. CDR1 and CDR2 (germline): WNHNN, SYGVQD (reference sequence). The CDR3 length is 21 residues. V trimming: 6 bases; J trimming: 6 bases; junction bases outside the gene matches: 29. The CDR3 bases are TGCGCCAGCAGGGAAAGACCAAGTTTAGGGAACAGCGGGGTTATAGGAAACATTCAGTACTTC. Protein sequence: CASRERPSLGNSGVIGNIQYF.

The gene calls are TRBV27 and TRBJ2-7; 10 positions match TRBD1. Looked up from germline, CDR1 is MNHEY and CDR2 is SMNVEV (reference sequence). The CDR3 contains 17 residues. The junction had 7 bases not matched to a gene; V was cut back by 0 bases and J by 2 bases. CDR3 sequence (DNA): TGTGCCAGCAGTTTATCGGGGGGACAGGGGTTTGCCTACGAGCAGTACTTC. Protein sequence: CASSLSGGQGFAYEQYF.

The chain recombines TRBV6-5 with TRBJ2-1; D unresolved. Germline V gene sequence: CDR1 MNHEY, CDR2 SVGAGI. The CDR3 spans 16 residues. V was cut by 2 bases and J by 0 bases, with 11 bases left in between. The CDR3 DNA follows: TGTGCCAGCAGTTACGATTGGACCACCTCCTACAATGAGCAGTTCTTC. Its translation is CASSYDWTTSYNEQFF.

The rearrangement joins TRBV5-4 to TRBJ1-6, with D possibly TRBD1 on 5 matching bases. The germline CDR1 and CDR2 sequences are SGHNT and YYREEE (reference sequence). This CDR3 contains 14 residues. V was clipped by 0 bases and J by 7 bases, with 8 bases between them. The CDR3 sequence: CASSLDRFNSPLHF. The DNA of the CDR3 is TGTGCCAGCAGCTTGGACAGGTTCAATTCACCCCTCCACTTT.

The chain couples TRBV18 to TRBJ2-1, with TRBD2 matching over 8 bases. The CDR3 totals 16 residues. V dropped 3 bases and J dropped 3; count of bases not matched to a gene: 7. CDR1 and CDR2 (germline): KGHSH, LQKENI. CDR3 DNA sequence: TGTGCCAGCTCACCTAAAGCGGGAGCCAGCTACAATGAGCAGTTCTTC. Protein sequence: CASSPKAGASYNEQFF.

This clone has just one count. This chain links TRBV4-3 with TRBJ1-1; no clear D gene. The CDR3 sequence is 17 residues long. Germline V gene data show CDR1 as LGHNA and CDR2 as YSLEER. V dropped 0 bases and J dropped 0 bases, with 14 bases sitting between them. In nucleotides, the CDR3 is TGCGCCAGCAGCCAAGACCTTCGGGCAGGAGTGAACACTGAAGCTTTCTTT. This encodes CASSQDLRAGVNTEAFF.

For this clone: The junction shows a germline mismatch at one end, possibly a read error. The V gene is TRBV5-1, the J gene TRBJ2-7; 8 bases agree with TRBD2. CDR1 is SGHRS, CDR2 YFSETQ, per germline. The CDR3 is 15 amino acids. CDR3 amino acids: CASSFLAGQSYEQYF. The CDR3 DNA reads TGTGCCAGCAGCTTCCTAGCGGGCCAGTCCTACGAGCAGTACTTC.

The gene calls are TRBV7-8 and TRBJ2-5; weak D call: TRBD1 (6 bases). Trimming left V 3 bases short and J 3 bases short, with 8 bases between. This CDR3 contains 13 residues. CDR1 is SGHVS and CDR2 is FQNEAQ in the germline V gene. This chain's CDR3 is CASSFAGEETQYF. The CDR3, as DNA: TGTGCCAGCAGCTTCGCAGGGGAAGAGACCCAGTACTTC.

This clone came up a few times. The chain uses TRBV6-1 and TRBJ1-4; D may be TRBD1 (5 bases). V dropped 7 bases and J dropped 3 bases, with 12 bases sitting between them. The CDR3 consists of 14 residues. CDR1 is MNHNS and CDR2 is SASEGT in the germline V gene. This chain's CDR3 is CASTQGGSNEKLFF. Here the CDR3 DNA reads TGTGCCAGCACCCAGGGAGGGTCTAATGAAAAACTGTTTTTT.

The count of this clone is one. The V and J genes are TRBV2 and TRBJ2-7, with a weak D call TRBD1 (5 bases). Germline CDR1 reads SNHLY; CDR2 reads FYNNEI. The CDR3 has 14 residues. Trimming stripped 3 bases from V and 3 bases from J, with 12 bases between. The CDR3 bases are TGTGCCAGCAGTGATCTGGGGCAGTTCTACGAGCAGTACTTC. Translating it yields CASSDLGQFYEQYF.